Listed below are T cell receptor beta chains from one sample, sequenced in a study of blood T cell repertoires in COVID-19. The protocol was immunoSEQ multiplex PCR, while the TCRdb copy is restricted to in-frame clones and leaves out a portion. The sample contains hundreds of thousands of clones, about 86% of which appear only once. The sample taken for sequencing was peripheral blood. All receptors derive from a woman aged 70-85 years with COVID-19, enrolled during active disease. Each CDR3 is given without its conserved first and last residue. The order of the fields is V gene, CDR3 protein.

TRBV6-5,ASSYFRDYEQY
TRBV28,ASSPRTDYEQY
TRBV6-2/TRBV6-3,ASSDTGVITETQY
TRBV24-1,ASGPGGGNTDTQY
TRBV4-1,ASSQVPESSYEQY
TRBV5-8,ASSPRTSTDTQY
TRBV18,ASSPSGGLSYEQY
TRBV7-6,ASSSAPGSAKNIQY
TRBV6-5,ASMRAAASYEQY
TRBV2,AAGGQSYNEQF
TRBV11-2,ASSPIFPTGRSTNEKLF
TRBV3-1/TRBV3-2,ASGGLADQETQY
TRBV27,ASKPGTGMLGNTIY
TRBV12-5,ASGHRSGELF
TRBV5-4,ASSSGTGGQETQY
TRBV18,ASSPLARTGAGNTIY
TRBV2,ASSLTGGNTEAF
TRBV3-1/TRBV3-2,ASSAGTGGDEQY
TRBV23-1,ASSQNTGGTAKNIQY
TRBV18,ASSPISGTGGATEAF
TRBV19,ASRIDSDLGEQY
TRBV28,ASARGRTEAF
TRBV9,ASSPSHFSGNTIY
TRBV6-5,ASRTGQGEAF
TRBV12-3/TRBV12-4,ASSFSLAVQY
TRBV11-1,ASRTGGGFETQY
TRBV28,ASSLSARPRETQY
TRBV19,ASSIDLRAYEQY
TRBV5-8,ASSWGGAISTDTQY
TRBV24-1,ATSDLWGDTDTQY
TRBV28,ASSLLGTSQETQY
TRBV19,ASSPGQGYGYT
TRBV4-1,ASSQVPGQGFEKLF
TRBV13,ASSSGDGKTQY
TRBV27,ASSLRHHTEAF
TRBV5-6,ASSRDRGGSSYEQY
TRBV5-1,ASSLTGNTGELF
TRBV18,ASSPRGQITEAF
TRBV7-9,ASSDGQGDTEAF
TRBV5-4,ASSLAGGYETQY
TRBV27,ASSFRQGTKAF
TRBV5-6,ASSPTVNEKLF
TRBV30,AWSVDGGAYEQY
TRBV6-1,ASSDPVGANYGYT
TRBV19,ASSRSGNNSPLH
TRBV18,ASSLRRTENYGYT
TRBV5-6,ASSLRGPGQKLNTEAF
TRBV9,ASSPHRGLGNYGYT